This T cell receptor (beta chain) was documented in a study of monozygotic twins with inflammatory bowel disease. The CDR3 extends over 16 amino acids. From germline, CDR1 is SGHDT and CDR2 YYEEEE. The authors made each sample's cDNA in eight separate reactions. Template switching introduced UMIs that contain a 6-nucleotide sample barcode. TCRdb re-called the 5' RACE reads and catalogs CDR3 proteins one per entry, DNA excluded. Recorded for this sample: a few hundred thousand distinct CDR3 sequences. This sequence joins TRBV5-6 and TRBJ2-2; TCRdb calls TRBD2, which cannot be checked without DNA. Sequencing was done on a sample of blood. The clonotype comes from a human donor with ulcerative colitis or Crohn's disease, or a healthy co-twin of an affected twin (not recorded which). The CDR3 spells CASSFKTSGATGELFF.